This T cell receptor beta chain was sequenced in a study of cytomegalovirus exposure and HLA in healthy donors. Study-level findings and limits: It is likely that the observed cluster of highly shared sequence variants was a sequencing artifact. The study reported that TCR beta sequences accurately predicted HLA-A and HLA-B alleles in most subjects.

Looked up from germline, CDR1 is SGHVS and CDR2 is FNYEAQ. The CDR3 loop spans 15 amino acids. J lost 0 bases, V lost 5 bases, and 0 bases had no gene match. PCR involved 60 Vbeta and 13 Jbeta primers. Assay used: immunoSEQ multiplex PCR; TCRdb lists only in-frame clones, some missing. The listing contains under 40,000 clones. Of note for this clone: The antigen is unknown.

The rearrangement uses TRBV7-6 and TRBJ2-5; 13 bases are a match to TRBD2. The TCR sequence derives from a woman between 35 and 50 years old in good health and CMV-seropositive. Sequencing used PBMCs. CDR3 DNA sequence: TGTGCCAGCAGCGGACTAGCGGGGGACCAAGAGACCCAGTACTTC. It codes for CASSGLAGDQETQYF.